A selection of T cell receptor beta chains follows, all from one sample in a study of blood T cell repertoires in COVID-19. Generated by immunoSEQ multiplex PCR, the TCRdb table keeps only in-frame clones and is missing some. The profile shows some 400,000 clones, roughly nine tenths of them singletons. The sequenced material came from PBMCs or T cells enriched from blood (not recorded which). The receptors were gathered from a woman aged 40 to 50 who had been exposed to COVID-19. The CDR3 runs from the conserved cysteine through the conserved F or W. A D gene is named only where the DNA matches it firmly. Clone sizes are given selectively: once, few, many, or a class where the clone is expanded.

d_gene: TRBD2; j_gene: TRBJ2-3; v_gene: TRBV15; abundance: once; CDR3nt: TGTGCCACCAGCAGAGGACTAGCGGGGGGTTTGGGGTCTACAGATACGCAGTATTTT; CDR3aa: CATSRGLAGGLGSTDTQYF
d_gene: TRBD1; j_gene: TRBJ1-3; v_gene: TRBV5-6; abundance: -; CDR3nt: TGTGCCAGCAGCTTAACAGGGGCTGGAAACACCATATATTTT; CDR3aa: CASSLTGAGNTIYF
d_gene: TRBD1; j_gene: TRBJ2-7; v_gene: TRBV11-3; abundance: -; CDR3nt: TGTGCCAGCAGCCACCGGGACAGAACTTACGAGCAGTACTTC; CDR3aa: CASSHRDRTYEQYF
d_gene: -; j_gene: TRBJ1-4; v_gene: TRBV4-1; abundance: -; CDR3nt: TGCGCCAGCAGCCCGGGAGCATTAGGGGAAAAACTGTTTTTT; CDR3aa: CASSPGALGEKLFF
d_gene: -; j_gene: TRBJ2-3; v_gene: TRBV20-1; abundance: few; CDR3nt: TGCAGTGCCAAACAAACAGATACGCAGTATTTT; CDR3aa: CSAKQTDTQYF
d_gene: TRBD1; j_gene: TRBJ1-6; v_gene: TRBV11-1; abundance: -; CDR3nt: TGTGCCAGCAGCTCGGCCGGGACAGGGAGGACACCCCTCCACTTT; CDR3aa: CASSSAGTGRTPLHF
d_gene: -; j_gene: TRBJ2-7; v_gene: TRBV2; abundance: -; CDR3nt: TGTGCCAGCAGTGGGGGGAGGCCCTACGAGCAGTACTTC; CDR3aa: CASSGGRPYEQYF
d_gene: -; j_gene: TRBJ1-4; v_gene: TRBV18; abundance: -; CDR3nt: TGTGCCAGCCGGGGCGGGGCAACTAATGAAAAACTGTTTTTT; CDR3aa: CASRGGATNEKLFF
d_gene: TRBD2; j_gene: TRBJ2-3; v_gene: TRBV5-4; abundance: -; CDR3nt: TGTGCCAGCAGCCTCCGGGAGGCTACGCAGTATTTT; CDR3aa: CASSLREATQYF
d_gene: -; j_gene: TRBJ1-1; v_gene: TRBV7-9; abundance: -; CDR3nt: TGTGCCAGCAGCAAGCAACGACAGGCTGAAGCTTTCTTT; CDR3aa: CASSKQRQAEAFF
d_gene: TRBD2; j_gene: TRBJ2-7; v_gene: TRBV19; abundance: -; CDR3nt: TGTGCCAGTAGTATAGTAGCGGGGGGCCACCTCTCCTACGAGCAGTACTTC; CDR3aa: CASSIVAGGHLSYEQYF
d_gene: -; j_gene: TRBJ1-1; v_gene: TRBV5-1; abundance: -; CDR3nt: TGCGCCAGCAGCCAGACAGGGAACACTGAAGCTTTCTTT; CDR3aa: CASSQTGNTEAFF
d_gene: TRBD1; j_gene: TRBJ1-1; v_gene: TRBV12-3/TRBV12-4; abundance: once; CDR3nt: TGTGCCAGCAGTTTAGGGACAGGAACCAGAGCTTTCTTT; CDR3aa: CASSLGTGTRAFF
d_gene: -; j_gene: TRBJ1-6; v_gene: TRBV9; abundance: -; CDR3nt: TGTGCCAGCAGCGTAGGGACAGCGAATAATTCACCCCTCCACTTT; CDR3aa: CASSVGTANNSPLHF
d_gene: -; j_gene: TRBJ2-1; v_gene: TRBV12-5; abundance: -; CDR3nt: TGTGCTAGTGCTAGTCCGCCGGGAACCTACAATGAGCAGTTCTTC; CDR3aa: CASASPPGTYNEQFF
d_gene: TRBD1; j_gene: TRBJ1-5; v_gene: TRBV2; abundance: -; CDR3nt: TGTGCCAGCAGTGGAGGGACAGGGGGGCAGCCCCAGCATTTT; CDR3aa: CASSGGTGGQPQHF
d_gene: -; j_gene: TRBJ2-1; v_gene: TRBV28; abundance: -; CDR3nt: TGTGCCAGCAGTTTACCCGGTGACTACCCTAAGGAGCAGTTCTTC; CDR3aa: CASSLPGDYPKEQFF
d_gene: -; j_gene: TRBJ1-1; v_gene: TRBV9; abundance: -; CDR3nt: TGTGCCAGCAGCGTAGTGGGGCTCGGGCACACTGAAGCTTTCTTT; CDR3aa: CASSVVGLGHTEAFF
d_gene: -; j_gene: TRBJ1-6; v_gene: TRBV21-1; abundance: once; CDR3nt: TGTGCCAGCAGCAATGTCAGGGGGCTTGTCTCCTATAATTCACCCCTCCACTTT; CDR3aa: CASSNVRGLVSYNSPLHF
d_gene: TRBD1; j_gene: TRBJ1-5; v_gene: TRBV15; abundance: -; CDR3nt: TGTGCCACCAGCGGGGACAGGGTTGACCAGCCCCAGCATTTT; CDR3aa: CATSGDRVDQPQHF
d_gene: -; j_gene: TRBJ1-1; v_gene: TRBV7-2; abundance: -; CDR3nt: TGTGCCAGCAGCTTACAGGTAGAGGCTTTCTTT; CDR3aa: CASSLQVEAFF
d_gene: -; j_gene: TRBJ2-7; v_gene: TRBV27; abundance: -; CDR3nt: TGTGCCAGCGGCACGGGGGTCGAGGCTTCCGGGAGACCCTACGAGCAGTACTTC; CDR3aa: CASGTGVEASGRPYEQYF
d_gene: -; j_gene: TRBJ1-1; v_gene: TRBV7-8; abundance: -; CDR3nt: TGTGCCAGCAGCTGGGGGGTGGGAGGCCGCACTGAAGCTTTCTTT; CDR3aa: CASSWGVGGRTEAFF
d_gene: TRBD1; j_gene: TRBJ1-2; v_gene: TRBV19; abundance: -; CDR3nt: TGTGCCAGTAGTAAACAGGGGCAGTATGGCTACACCTTC; CDR3aa: CASSKQGQYGYTF
d_gene: TRBD1; j_gene: TRBJ1-1; v_gene: TRBV5-1; abundance: -; CDR3nt: TGCGCCAGCAGCTTGACAATGACAGGGGCTGGCACTGAAGCTTTCTTT; CDR3aa: CASSLTMTGAGTEAFF
d_gene: TRBD1; j_gene: TRBJ1-2; v_gene: TRBV19; abundance: few; CDR3nt: TGTGCCAGTAGTTCGCGGCCGGGACAGGGGTTCGGCTACACCTTC; CDR3aa: CASSSRPGQGFGYTF
d_gene: -; j_gene: TRBJ1-4; v_gene: TRBV30; abundance: few; CDR3nt: TGTGCCTGGAGTGTATTGAGCTCGTCGGGAGAAAAACTGTTTTTT; CDR3aa: CAWSVLSSSGEKLFF
d_gene: -; j_gene: TRBJ2-2; v_gene: TRBV7-3; abundance: -; CDR3nt: TGTGCCAGCAGCTTTTCGGGGGACCTCACCGGGGAGCTGTTTTTT; CDR3aa: CASSFSGDLTGELFF
d_gene: TRBD1; j_gene: TRBJ2-7; v_gene: TRBV7-2; abundance: once; CDR3nt: TGTGCCAGCAGCTTAGTGCCGGGACAGGGGGCTTACGAGCAGTACTTC; CDR3aa: CASSLVPGQGAYEQYF
d_gene: -; j_gene: TRBJ2-7; v_gene: TRBV27; abundance: -; CDR3nt: TGTGCCACCCTCCGGACTGGTGCCTACGAGCAGTACTTC; CDR3aa: CATLRTGAYEQYF
d_gene: TRBD1; j_gene: TRBJ1-1; v_gene: TRBV7-2; abundance: -; CDR3nt: TGTGCCAGCAGCACCTACAGGGGTGGGCCGAACACTGAAGCTTTCTTT; CDR3aa: CASSTYRGGPNTEAFF
d_gene: -; j_gene: TRBJ1-2; v_gene: TRBV6-2/TRBV6-3; abundance: -; CDR3nt: TGTGCCAGCAGTGAGATAATTTATGGCTACACCTTC; CDR3aa: CASSEIIYGYTF
d_gene: -; j_gene: TRBJ2-5; v_gene: TRBV11-3; abundance: once; CDR3nt: TGTGCCAGCAGCTTAGACCGGAGGTCTCTGTTTTACTTTACGGAGACCCAGTACTTC; CDR3aa: CASSLDRRSLFYFTETQYF
d_gene: -; j_gene: TRBJ1-4; v_gene: TRBV6-5; abundance: -; CDR3nt: TGTGCCAGCAATTCGCGTGGGGGCATGGATGAAAAACTGTTTTTT; CDR3aa: CASNSRGGMDEKLFF
d_gene: -; j_gene: TRBJ1-1; v_gene: TRBV7-8; abundance: -; CDR3nt: TGTGCCAGCAGCCCCACGGCAGGTGAAGCTTTCTTT; CDR3aa: CASSPTAGEAFF
d_gene: TRBD1; j_gene: TRBJ1-4; v_gene: TRBV6-5; abundance: -; CDR3nt: TGTGCCAGCAGACCCACAGGGGTGGTAGAAAAACTGTTTTTT; CDR3aa: CASRPTGVVEKLFF
d_gene: TRBD1; j_gene: TRBJ1-1; v_gene: TRBV10-2; abundance: -; CDR3nt: TGCGCCACCCGACAGGGAGAGAACACTGAAGCTTTCTTT; CDR3aa: CATRQGENTEAFF
d_gene: -; j_gene: TRBJ2-3; v_gene: TRBV7-8; abundance: -; CDR3nt: TGTGCCAGCAGCTTAGGTGGGGGGAGGACAGATACGCAGTATTTT; CDR3aa: CASSLGGGRTDTQYF
d_gene: -; j_gene: TRBJ1-6; v_gene: TRBV30; abundance: -; CDR3nt: TGTGCCTGGAGTGACACACAGGATTCACCCCTCCACTTT; CDR3aa: CAWSDTQDSPLHF
d_gene: -; j_gene: TRBJ1-5; v_gene: TRBV12-3/TRBV12-4; abundance: -; CDR3nt: TGTGCCAGCAGTTCCCAGACAGACCAGCCCCAGCATTTT; CDR3aa: CASSSQTDQPQHF
d_gene: -; j_gene: TRBJ2-1; v_gene: TRBV29-1; abundance: -; CDR3nt: TGCAGCGGCGCAATAGGACAGAATGAGCAGTTCTTC; CDR3aa: CSGAIGQNEQFF
d_gene: -; j_gene: TRBJ1-2; v_gene: TRBV18; abundance: -; CDR3nt: TGTGCCAGCTCACCCGCAGTTCAGGGCTATGGCTACACCTTC; CDR3aa: CASSPAVQGYGYTF
d_gene: -; j_gene: TRBJ2-3; v_gene: TRBV19; abundance: -; CDR3nt: TGTGCCAGTAGTATAAGACTAGGCTTAGATACGCAGTATTTT; CDR3aa: CASSIRLGLDTQYF
d_gene: -; j_gene: TRBJ1-5; v_gene: TRBV2; abundance: -; CDR3nt: TGTGCCAGCAGGCGGACAGCCGTGGGCAATCAGCCCCAGCATTTT; CDR3aa: CASRRTAVGNQPQHF
d_gene: TRBD1; j_gene: TRBJ1-6; v_gene: TRBV19; abundance: -; CDR3nt: TGTGCCAGTAGTATCAAAGCGACTGGGACAGGGAGTGCACCCCTCCACTTT; CDR3aa: CASSIKATGTGSAPLHF
d_gene: TRBD1; j_gene: TRBJ2-7; v_gene: TRBV20-1; abundance: once; CDR3nt: TGCAGTGCTCAGACAGGGGACCTTAAGTACTTC; CDR3aa: CSAQTGDLKYF
d_gene: -; j_gene: TRBJ1-5; v_gene: TRBV2; abundance: -; CDR3nt: TGTGCCAGCCGAGGAGATAGCAATCAGCCCCAGCATTTT; CDR3aa: CASRGDSNQPQHF
d_gene: TRBD1; j_gene: TRBJ2-5; v_gene: TRBV18; abundance: -; CDR3nt: TGTGCCAGCTCATCCGGGACAGGGGGCCTCAACAACTTC; CDR3aa: CASSSGTGGLNNF
d_gene: TRBD1; j_gene: TRBJ2-3; v_gene: TRBV19; abundance: -; CDR3nt: TGTGCCAGTAGTACGGGACAGGGGAAAGATACGCAGTATTTT; CDR3aa: CASSTGQGKDTQYF
d_gene: -; j_gene: TRBJ1-5; v_gene: TRBV4-2; abundance: -; CDR3nt: TGTGCCAGCAGCCACCAGAATCAGCCCCAGCATTTT; CDR3aa: CASSHQNQPQHF
d_gene: -; j_gene: TRBJ1-2; v_gene: TRBV29-1; abundance: once; CDR3nt: TGCAGCGTCCCGAAGGGGGGAGGGTATGGCTACACCTTC; CDR3aa: CSVPKGGGYGYTF
d_gene: -; j_gene: TRBJ1-1; v_gene: TRBV5-1; abundance: -; CDR3nt: TGCGCCAGCAGCACGGCGCGGGTAACAGAGAACACTGAAGCTTTCTTT; CDR3aa: CASSTARVTENTEAFF
d_gene: -; j_gene: TRBJ1-5; v_gene: TRBV5-6; abundance: -; CDR3nt: TGTGCCAGCAGCTTGAGGCAGGGAACCCAGCCCCAGCATTTT; CDR3aa: CASSLRQGTQPQHF
d_gene: -; j_gene: TRBJ2-1; v_gene: TRBV24-1; abundance: once; CDR3nt: TGTGCCACCAGTGATTTGGGCGGAGTTTCCTACAATGAGCAGTTCTTC; CDR3aa: CATSDLGGVSYNEQFF
d_gene: TRBD1; j_gene: TRBJ1-6; v_gene: TRBV7-3; abundance: few; CDR3nt: TGTGCCAGCAGCTCCCAGGGGGCAGATTCACCCCTCCACTTT; CDR3aa: CASSSQGADSPLHF
d_gene: TRBD1; j_gene: TRBJ2-7; v_gene: TRBV30; abundance: few; CDR3nt: TGTGCCTGGAATACTCCGGGACAGGGGTACGAGCAGTACTTC; CDR3aa: CAWNTPGQGYEQYF
d_gene: TRBD2; j_gene: TRBJ2-5; v_gene: TRBV6-4; abundance: -; CDR3nt: TGTGCCAGCAGTGTTGTCCCTGGAGGGACTAGCGGGAGTAAGACCCAGTACTTC; CDR3aa: CASSVVPGGTSGSKTQYF